This T cell receptor (beta chain) was profiled in a study of blood T cells in healthy people across ages. A J-beta primer mix and a sample-barcoded 5' primer were used in a second PCR of about 7 to 12 cycles. Template switching added a 12-random-nucleotide identifier to every cDNA molecule. Each single sample gave us at least 2.5 million CDR3-containing paired-end reads. MiXCR, applied by TCRdb to the 5' RACE reads, yields one record per CDR3 protein. The sample includes over 1.5 million distinct CDR3 sequences, roughly 49% seen only once; the top ten take about 2.1%. The CDR3 consists of 13 residues. V lost 1 base to trimming and J lost 10 bases, with 11 bases between them. Isolation recovered at least 6.5 million PBMCs from every sample. This clonotype was observed a handful of times. The antigen remains unidentified. Study results and limitations: CMV status of donors was not determined, possibly confounding expanded clonotype changes.

The chain is built from TRBV12-3 or TRBV12-4 and TRBJ2-4, with D perhaps matching TRBD1 (5 bases). Source material: blood. The clonotype originates from a woman between 40 and 55 years old in good health. CDR3 sequence (DNA): TGTGCCAGCAGTTTAGGACAAGGGGCAATTCAGTACTTC. This translates into CASSLGQGAIQYF.